The 19 T cell receptor beta chains given below trace back to one sample, sequenced in a study of T cell responses to AZD1222 COVID-19 vaccine. Some clones are missing from TCRdb's copy, which holds only in-frame ones; the method was immunoSEQ multiplex PCR. Of 150,000 or so clones in the sample, 90% to 95% were seen once. Specimen: peripheral blood, collected 28 days after the second AZD1222 dose. The receptors derive from an adult who received the AZD1222 COVID-19 vaccine.

The CDR3 loop is CASSVPGNNSPLHF. CDR3 in DNA: TGTGCCAGCAGTGTCCCCGGGAATAATTCACCCCTCCACTTT. The V gene is TRBV2, the J gene TRBJ1-6; no firm D call. The CDR3 is 14 residues long. Germline V CDR1 and CDR2: SNHLY, FYNNEI. Trimming took 4 bases from V and 5 from J, leaving 9 bases between them.

The chain employs TRBV19 and TRBJ1-2; D ambiguous. The V end was cut by 4 bases, the J end by 4 bases, with 13 bases between. CDR3 size: 14 residues. Germline V CDR1 and CDR2: LNHDA, SQIVND (reference sequence). CDR3 amino acids: CASSTDTATYGYTF. DNA for the CDR3: TGTGCCAGTAGTACAGACACAGCTACCTATGGCTACACCTTC.

Note on this clone: Because the CDR3's place on the DNA is in doubt, the DNA is left out and the CDR3 is given as listed by TCRdb. The chain uses TRBV12-3 or TRBV12-4 and TRBJ1-3. The CDR3 spans 11 residues, counting both ends. The CDR3: CASSSGQAIYF.

This chain links TRBV27 with TRBJ2-2; 7 positions agree with TRBD2. Germline CDR1 reads MNHEY; CDR2 reads SMNVEV (reference sequence). Trimming at V came to 2 bases and at J to 6 bases, leaving 6 bases not matched to a gene. The CDR3 has 15 amino acids. This CDR3 reads CASSLSSGLAGELFF. CDR3 nucleotides: TGTGCCAGCAGTTTAAGTAGCGGGCTCGCCGGGGAGCTGTTTTTT.

The chain recombines TRBV19 with TRBJ1-5; 7 nucleotides line up with TRBD1. Germline loops: CDR1 LNHDA, CDR2 SQIVND (reference sequence). The CDR3 covers 14 residues. The V and J ends lost 7 bases and 7 bases, in that order; junction bases with no gene match: 10. CDR3 sequence (DNA): TGTGCCAGTACCCCAGACAGGGTTCTACAGCCCCAGCATTTT. Translating it yields CASTPDRVLQPQHF.

The V gene is TRBV6-4, the J gene TRBJ2-1; 8 bases map to TRBD2. Germline trimming cut 5 bases from V and 6 bases from J; bases unmatched to any gene: 12. CDR3 length: 16 residues. Germline V gives CDR1 MRHNA, CDR2 SNTAGT. CDR3 nucleotides: TGTGCCAGCAGTCAAGGAAGCGGGAGTACGGCCAATGAGCAGTTCTTC. Its protein is CASSQGSGSTANEQFF.

This rearrangement joins TRBV27 to TRBJ2-7; 12 nucleotides match TRBD2. With 5 bases clipped from V and 6 bases from J, the junction kept 8 bases outside the gene matches. The germline gives CDR1 MNHEY, CDR2 SMNVEV (reference sequence). The CDR3 length is 15 residues. The CDR3 sequence: CASSDWTSGNTEQYF. DNA of the CDR3: TGTGCCAGCAGTGACTGGACTAGCGGGAATACCGAGCAGTACTTC.

The chain joins TRBV18 to TRBJ2-7; 8 bases are a match to TRBD2. Germline values: CDR1 KGHSH, CDR2 LQKENI. J was trimmed by 2 bases and V by 2 bases; bases with no gene match: 5. This CDR3 is 15 amino acids long. As DNA, the CDR3 is TGTGCCAGCTCACCAGAGTCTAGCGGGCCCTACGAGCAGTACTTC. Its protein product is CASSPESSGPYEQYF.

This clone was seen just once. The genes are TRBV6-2 or TRBV6-3 and TRBJ2-1, with a tentative D call TRBD1 (6 bases). V lost 6 bases and J lost 5, with 11 bases in between. CDR3 size: 13 residues. CDR1 and CDR2 (germline): MNHEY, SVGEGT. CDR3 sequence: CASSLRGHNEQFF. The CDR3 DNA reads as TGTGCCAGCAGCCTCAGGGGCCACAATGAGCAGTTCTTC.

The V call is TRBV5-1, the J call TRBJ2-1; D is unclear. In germline, CDR1 is SGHRS, CDR2 YFSETQ. This CDR3 is 14 amino acids long. With 0 bases removed from V and 7 bases from J, the gap between germline ends came to 11 bases. The CDR3 DNA sequence: TGCGCCAGCAGCTTGGCCGGGCAGACGAATGAGCAGTTCTTC. Translating it yields CASSLAGQTNEQFF.

The chain has TRBV23-1 and TRBJ1-2, with 11 positions matching TRBD1. TRBV23-1 is classed as an ORF, of uncertain function. The length of the CDR3 is 16 residues. J gave up 4 bases and V 3 bases, and 7 bases lay outside the gene matches. The CDR3 sequence is CASSQSDRGRAYGYTF. The CDR3 DNA follows: TGCGCCAGCAGTCAGTCGGACAGGGGGCGCGCCTATGGCTACACCTTC.

The V and J genes are TRBV12-5 and TRBJ2-7; 10 bases align to TRBD2. The trim removed 1 base at V and 6 bases at J, leaving 6 bases unmatched. Germline V lookup: CDR1 LGHNT, CDR2 FRNRAP. The CDR3 is made up of 15 amino acids. CDR3: CASGLEGAGGVEQYF. The CDR3 bases are TGTGCTAGTGGTTTGGAGGGAGCGGGAGGGGTCGAGCAGTACTTC.

The chain carries TRBV29-1 and TRBJ1-2; D might be TRBD1 (5 bases). The CDR3 totals 13 residues. Deletions cut 2 bases from V and 6 bases from J, with 13 bases between. From germline, CDR1 is SQVTM and CDR2 ANQGSEA. Here the CDR3 DNA reads TGCAGCGTTGAAAATGGGGGGGTGCATGGCTACACCTTC. This gives the protein CSVENGGVHGYTF.

The chain is built from TRBV4-1 and TRBJ2-7, with no clear D. CDR3 length equals 16 residues. Looked up from germline, CDR1 is MGHRA and CDR2 is YSYEKL. Trimming removed 0 bases from V and 2 bases from J, with 14 bases in between. CDR3 nucleotide sequence: TGCGCCAGCAGCCAAGATCCGATGACAATGACCTACGAGCAGTACTTC. Translating it yields CASSQDPMTMTYEQYF.

V usage is TRBV3-1 (or the pseudogene TRBV3-2) and J usage is TRBJ2-1; D gene unclear. This CDR3 contains 16 residues. The germline gives CDR1 LGHDT, CDR2 YNNKEL (reference sequence). Trimming removed 4 bases from V and 10 bases from J, with 23 bases in between. For the CDR3, the DNA is TGTGCCAGCAGCCCGTCCCACTTCCTGGAGCGCCGCGAGCAGTTCTTC. It yields the protein CASSPSHFLERREQFF.

This rearrangement joins TRBV18 to TRBJ2-7; 11 bases fit TRBD2. CDR1 is KGHSH and CDR2 is LQKENI in the germline V gene. The trim removed 3 bases at V and 2 bases at J, leaving 0 bases unmatched. CDR3 size: 14 residues. CDR3 sequence (DNA): TGTGCCAGCTCACCTAGCGGGAGGGCCTACGAGCAGTACTTC. Amino acids: CASSPSGRAYEQYF.

The rearrangement uses TRBV6-7 and TRBJ1-1, with 9 bases aligning to TRBD1. TRBV6-7 is an ORF for which the function is uncertain. This CDR3 has 14 amino acids. The junction had 6 bases not matched to a gene; V was cut back by 8 bases and J by 2 bases. CDR3 sequence (DNA): TGTGCCAGCTACCGGGACAGGGCAAACACTGAAGCTTTCTTT. It encodes CASYRDRANTEAFF.

The chain employs TRBV29-1 and TRBJ2-7; D possibly corresponds to TRBD2 (5 bases). V lost 7 bases and J 7 bases, leaving 17 bases between the germline ends. Germline V CDR1 and CDR2: SQVTM, ANQGSEA. The CDR3 loop spans 12 amino acids. DNA of the CDR3: TGCAGCGCCCTGGGAGTGCAGCTTGAGCAGTACTTC. Translation: CSALGVQLEQYF.

The chain carries TRBV5-1 and TRBJ2-6; a weak D match, TRBD2 (6 bases). From germline, CDR1 is SGHRS and CDR2 YFSETQ. The CDR3 has 19 amino acids. V dropped 0 bases and J dropped 1 base, with 17 bases sitting between them. For the CDR3, the DNA is TGCGCCAGCAGCTTGGCCATCGGAGGGGCTCGTTCTGGGGCCAACGTCCTGACTTTC. Its translation: CASSLAIGGARSGANVLTF.